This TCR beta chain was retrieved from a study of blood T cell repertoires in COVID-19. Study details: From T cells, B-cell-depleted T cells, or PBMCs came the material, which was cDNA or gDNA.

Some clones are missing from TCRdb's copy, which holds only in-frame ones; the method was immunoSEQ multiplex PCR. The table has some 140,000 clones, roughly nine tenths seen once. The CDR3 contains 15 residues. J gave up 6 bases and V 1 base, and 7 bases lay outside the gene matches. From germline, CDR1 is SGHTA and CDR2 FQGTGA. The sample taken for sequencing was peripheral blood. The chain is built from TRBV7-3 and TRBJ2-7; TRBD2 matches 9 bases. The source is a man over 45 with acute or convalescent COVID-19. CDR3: CASSLMTAGGGEQYF. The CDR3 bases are TGTGCCAGCAGCTTAATGACAGCGGGAGGTGGCGAGCAGTACTTC.